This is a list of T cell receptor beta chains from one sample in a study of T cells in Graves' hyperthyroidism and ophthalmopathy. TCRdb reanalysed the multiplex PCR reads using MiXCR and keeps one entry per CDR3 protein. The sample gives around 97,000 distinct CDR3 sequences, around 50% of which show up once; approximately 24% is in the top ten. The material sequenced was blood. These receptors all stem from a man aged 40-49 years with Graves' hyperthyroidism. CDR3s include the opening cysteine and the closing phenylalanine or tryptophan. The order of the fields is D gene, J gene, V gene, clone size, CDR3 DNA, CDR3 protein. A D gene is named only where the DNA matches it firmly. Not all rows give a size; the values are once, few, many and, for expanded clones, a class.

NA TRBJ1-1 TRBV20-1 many TGCAGTGCTAACGGGGGGGCGCGCACTGAAGCTTTCTTT CSANGGARTEAFF
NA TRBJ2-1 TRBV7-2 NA TGTGCCTGGAGTTTGACTCCCCTGTACTACAATGAGCAGTTCTTC CAWSLTPLYYNEQFF
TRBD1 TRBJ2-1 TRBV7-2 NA TGTGCCAGCAGCCAAGGACAGGGACTTATCTACAATGAGCAGTTCTTC CASSQGQGLIYNEQFF
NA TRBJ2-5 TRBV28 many TGTGCCAGCAGTTCGCCGGGGCTAGAGACCCAGTACTTC CASSSPGLETQYF
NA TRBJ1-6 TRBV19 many TGTGCCAGTAGTATAAAATTCGGGGTCACACCCCTCCACTTT CASSIKFGVTPLHF
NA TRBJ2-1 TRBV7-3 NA TGTGCCAGCAGCCCTGGACTGGACTACAATGAGCAGTTCTTC CASSPGLDYNEQFF
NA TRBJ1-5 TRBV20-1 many TGCAGTGCTAGGGACACAGGGAATCAGCCCCAGCATTTT CSARDTGNQPQHF
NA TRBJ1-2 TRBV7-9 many TGTGCCAGCAGCTTAGCGGCAGACTATGGCTACACCTTC CASSLAADYGYTF
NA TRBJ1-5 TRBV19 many TGTGCCAGTCGTCCTTCTCGGGGAGGTTCTGTTCAGCCCCAGCATTTT CASRPSRGGSVQPQHF
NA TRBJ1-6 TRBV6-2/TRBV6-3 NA TGTGCCCCCGCTATTCACAGGGTCTGGGGGTCACCCCTCCACTTT CAPAIHRVWGSPLHF
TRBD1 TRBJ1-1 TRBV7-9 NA TGTGCCAGCAGCCTAGGGGCAGGGGGTTTAGCTTTCTTT CASSLGAGGLAFF